This T cell receptor (beta chain) was sequenced during a study of blood T cell repertoires in COVID-19. Study overall: Italy, Spain and the United States were the sources of the convalescent and acute COVID-19 samples. PBMCs, B-cell-depleted T cells, or T cells provided the cDNA or gDNA that made up the material.

This CDR3 has 16 residues. Germline CDR1 is LNHDA and CDR2 is SQIVND (reference sequence). The ends lost 1 base at V and 4 bases at J; junction bases unmatched: 5. Original analysis: Estimates of nucleated cell counts were drawn from the amplification of reference gene primers. Method: immunoSEQ multiplex PCR; TCRdb's copy keeps in-frame clones and lacks some. The DNA was the basis for D and trimming; V, J and clone size are from that table. The sample has about 74,000 clones; approximately 84% are singletons. The chain has TRBV19 and TRBJ1-5; 9 bases align to TRBD1. The TCR originated in a man between 70 and 80 years old with acute or convalescent COVID-19. The sequencing input was peripheral blood. The CDR3 spells CASSIGTGVRNQPQHF. The CDR3 region has the DNA TGTGCCAGTAGTATAGGGACAGGGGTGCGTAATCAGCCCCAGCATTTT.